The next 22 T cell receptor beta chains were all read from a single sample in a study of T-cell reconstitution after alpha-beta-depleted transplantation in children. Preparation of the TCRbeta library was carried out with unique molecular identifiers. In TCRdb, the PCR reads were re-called with MiXCR into one record per CDR3 protein. The sample consists of 440,000 or so distinct CDR3 sequences, about a tenth of them appearing once. The source material was PBMCs from the stem cell graft donor, sampled from the stem cell graft. The receptors here all came from a human donor who donated a stem cell graft to a child with acute myeloid leukemia.

This clonotype has a handful of counts. The rearrangement links TRBV9 to TRBJ2-3; 7 bases are a match to TRBD2. V dropped 0 bases and J dropped 4; count of bases not matched to a gene: 5. This CDR3 comprises 15 residues. Germline loops: CDR1 SGDLS, CDR2 YYNGEE. This CDR3 reads CASSVEAGVPDTQYF. CDR3 coding DNA: TGTGCCAGCAGCGTAGAGGCGGGGGTCCCAGATACGCAGTATTTT.

The chain couples TRBV5-1 to TRBJ2-2; possibly TRBD1 for D (6 bases). The CDR3 contains 17 residues. With 4 bases removed from V and 2 bases from J, the gap between germline ends came to 18 bases. The V gene's germline CDR1 is SGHRS and CDR2 YFSETQ. The CDR3 sequence: CASSTLSGTLNTGELFF. In DNA, the CDR3 is TGCGCCAGCAGCACCTTGTCCGGGACACTCAACACCGGGGAGCTGTTTTTT. The variable domain in full, completed from reference TRBV5-1 and TRBJ2-2, reads KAGVTQTPRYLIKTRGQQVTLSCSPISGHRSVSWYQQTPGQGLQFLFEYFSETQRNKGNFPGRFSGRQFSNSRSEMNVSTLELGDSALYLCASSTLSGTLNTGELFFGEGSRLTVL.

This clonotype was observed a handful of times. The chain combines TRBV7-6 with TRBJ2-5; D is uncertain. From germline, CDR1 is SGHVS and CDR2 FNYEAQ. Trimming cost V 4 bases and J 5 bases, with 20 bases left between them. This CDR3 spans 16 amino acids. CDR3 region: CASSSSGARRHETQYF. CDR3 nucleotide sequence: TGTGCCAGCAGCTCATCGGGTGCCCGCCGGCACGAGACCCAGTACTTC.

In its sample, this clonotype was seen a few times. The chain recombines TRBV6-2 or TRBV6-3 with TRBJ2-7, with 7 bases identical to TRBD1. The CDR3 is 16 amino acids. Per germline, CDR1 MNHEY and CDR2 SVGEGT. V trimming: 5 bases; J trimming: 2 bases; junction bases outside the gene matches: 12. The CDR3 reads CASSPWTGLSPYEQYF. CDR3 bases: TGTGCCAGCAGTCCATGGACAGGTCTATCCCCCTACGAGCAGTACTTC.

Remarks on this clonotype: A read error is possible here, since a much larger clone lies one base away. The genes are TRBV7-2 and TRBJ2-7; tentative D call: TRBD2 (5 bases). CDR1 is SGHTA and CDR2 is FQGNSA in the germline V gene. The CDR3 is 13 residues long. CDR3 sequence reads: CATSLVNEGEQYF. CDR3 nucleotide sequence: TGTGCCACCAGCTTAGTCAACGAGGGCGAGCAGTACTTC.

The V gene is TRBV6-2 or TRBV6-3, the J gene TRBJ2-1, with 7 positions matching TRBD1. Germline loops: CDR1 MNHEY, CDR2 SVGEGT. V was pared by 5 bases and J by 5 bases, with 9 bases of the junction left unmatched. This CDR3 comprises 15 residues. This chain's CDR3 is CASSPRTGSNNEQFF. The DNA of the CDR3 is TGTGCCAGCAGTCCCAGGACAGGATCGAACAATGAGCAGTTCTTC.

The V and J genes are TRBV29-1 and TRBJ2-1; D is undetermined. The CDR3 is 13 amino acids. Trimming pared 3 bases from V and 6 bases from J, leaving 12 bases between. CDR1 and CDR2 from the germline V gene are SQVTM and ANQGSEA. CDR3 residues: CSVDLGPSNEQFF. As DNA, the CDR3 is TGCAGCGTTGACTTAGGCCCGAGCAATGAGCAGTTCTTC.

This clonotype has only a few counts. The chain has TRBV6-1 and TRBJ1-1; 7 nucleotides align to TRBD1. Germline V CDR1 and CDR2: MNHNS, SASEGT. The CDR3 consists of 15 residues. Trimming at V came to 7 bases and at J to 0 bases, leaving 8 bases not matched to a gene. The CDR3 reads CASTGPGQLNTEAFF. CDR3 coding DNA: TGTGCCAGCACCGGTCCGGGACAGTTGAACACTGAAGCTTTCTTT.

The J gene is TRBJ2-1, the V gene TRBV11-1; 13 bases line up with TRBD2. CDR3 length: 18 amino acids. CDR1 is SGHAT, CDR2 FQDESV, per germline (reference sequence). Trimming removed 5 bases from V and 2 bases from J; junction bases left unmatched: 9. CDR3 region: CASSTGTSGVGPYNEQFF. The CDR3 bases are TGTGCCAGCAGCACCGGGACTAGCGGGGTAGGACCCTACAATGAGCAGTTCTTC.

There are a few counts of this clonotype. This rearrangement joins TRBV5-1 to TRBJ2-3; TRBD2 might be the D (6 bases). This CDR3 has 17 amino acids. The V end lost 7 bases, the J end lost 0 bases, and 21 bases lay between the germline ends. Germline values: CDR1 SGHRS, CDR2 YFSETQ. CDR3 nucleotide sequence: TGCGCCAGCCGACGGCTCCTTAGCGGTCCTAGCACAGATACGCAGTATTTT. Amino acids: CASRRLLSGPSTDTQYF.

This clonotype was picked up many times. The J gene is TRBJ1-2, the V gene TRBV7-2; D call uncertain. The CDR3 has 18 residues. The V and J ends lost 4 bases and 4 bases respectively, with 25 bases between them. CDR1 is SGHTA, CDR2 FQGNSA, per germline. For the CDR3, the DNA is TGTGCCAGCAGCTCCCCCCCTTTGGCAGCCGGGCCCTCCTATGGCTACACCTTC. It yields the protein CASSSPPLAAGPSYGYTF.

The V and J genes are TRBV5-5 and TRBJ1-5; D not resolved. In germline, CDR1 is SGHKS, CDR2 YYEKEE (reference sequence). Trimming removed 2 bases from V and 4 bases from J, with 7 bases in between. The CDR3 is 13 amino acids. In DNA, the CDR3 is TGTGCCAGCAGCTTTGATCTGAATCAGCCCCAGCATTTT. This encodes CASSFDLNQPQHF.

In its sample, this clonotype was seen a few times. The J gene is TRBJ2-3, the V gene TRBV9; D is tentatively TRBD1 or TRBD2 (5 bases each). The CDR3 totals 16 residues. The germline V and J ends were trimmed by 3 bases and 2 bases, with 16 bases remaining between them. The germline gives CDR1 SGDLS, CDR2 YYNGEE. The CDR3 DNA follows: TGTGCCAGCAGCGCACCTTCGAGGGGCCACACAGATACGCAGTATTTT. Its protein product is CASSAPSRGHTDTQYF. The full variable domain, completed using reference TRBV9 and TRBJ2-3, is DSGVTQTPKHLITATGQRVTLRCSPRSGDLSVYWYQQSLDQGLQFLIQYYNGEERAKGNILERFSAQQFPDLHSELNLSSLELGDSALYFCASSAPSRGHTDTQYFGPGTRLTVL.

A few counts support this clonotype. This chain joins TRBV2 and TRBJ2-5; the D is unclear. CDR1 SNHLY and CDR2 FYNNEI come from the germline V gene. The CDR3 has 13 amino acids. Trimming took off 6 bases at V and 1 base at J, with 9 bases between the two ends. The DNA for the CDR3 is TGTGCCAGCAGCCGTCTACTCCAAGAGACCCAGTACTTC. Translation gives CASSRLLQETQYF.

This clonotype turned up a few times. The chain joins TRBV21-1 to TRBJ2-3; the listed D gene, TRBD2, was not tested against the DNA. TRBV21-1 is recorded as a pseudogene. The CDR3 contains 16 residues. CDR3 sequence (DNA): TGTGCCAGCAGCTGTAACCGGGACTCAAATTTAGATACGCAGTATTTT. The encoded protein is CASSCNRDSNLDTQYF.

This clonotype occurred many times. The chain combines TRBV20-1 with TRBJ1-1; 8 nucleotides line up with TRBD1. CDR3 length: 15 residues. Germline values: CDR1 DFQATT, CDR2 SNEGSKA (reference sequence). Trimming took 3 bases from V and 0 from J; bases not matched to a gene: 6. The CDR3 reads CSARDRVIMNTEAFF. The CDR3, as DNA: TGCAGTGCTAGGGACAGGGTAATCATGAACACTGAAGCTTTCTTT.

J is TRBJ1-4 and V is TRBV7-8, with D maybe TRBD1 (5 bases). V lost 6 bases and J 14 bases, leaving 16 bases between the germline ends. CDR1 and CDR2 from the germline V gene are SGHVS and FQNEAQ. The CDR3 totals 12 residues. The CDR3 sequence is CASSPRDGRLFF. The CDR3 DNA sequence: TGTGCCAGCAGTCCACGGGACGGACGCCTGTTTTTT.

There are a few counts of this clonotype. The rearrangement uses TRBV5-6 and TRBJ2-7; D call uncertain. The CDR3 runs 15 residues. Germline V lookup: CDR1 SGHDT, CDR2 YYEEEE. Trimming pared 1 base from V and 4 bases from J, leaving 15 bases between. This chain's CDR3 is CASSLLDRDGYEQYF. The CDR3 nucleotides are TGTGCCAGCAGCTTGCTTGACCGAGACGGGTACGAGCAGTACTTC. The full variable domain, with the rest looked up from reference TRBV5-6 and TRBJ2-7, is DAGVTQSPTHLIKTRGQQVTLRCSPKSGHDTVSWYQQALGQGPQFIFQYYEEEERQRGNFPDRFSGHQFPNYSSELNVNALLLGDSALYLCASSLLDRDGYEQYFGPGTRLTVT.

This clonotype was observed a handful of times. The chain links TRBV7-9 to TRBJ2-7; 8 bases fit TRBD2. Looked up from germline, CDR1 is SEHNR and CDR2 is FQNEAQ (reference sequence). The CDR3 covers 14 residues. V was clipped by 6 bases and J by 7 bases; unmatched bases: 11. The CDR3 DNA reads TGTGCCAGCAGGCCCGCGGGGGGCCCTGGAGAGCAGTACTTC. Its protein is CASRPAGGPGEQYF.

This clonotype was observed a few times. This rearrangement joins TRBV20-1 to TRBJ2-1, with 8 bases aligning to TRBD2. The CDR3 is made up of 14 amino acids. Unmatched junction bases numbered 12, after V lost 5 bases and J lost 9 bases. The germline V gene has CDR1 DFQATT and CDR2 SNEGSKA (reference sequence). In nucleotides, the CDR3 is TGCAGTGCTCAACCCGGGACTAGGTATACTGAGCAGTTCTTC. Translating gives CSAQPGTRYTEQFF.

This rearrangement joins TRBV12-3 or TRBV12-4 to TRBJ2-2; D is unclear. V lost 3 bases, J lost 6 bases, and 11 bases lay in between. This CDR3 comprises 14 residues. Written as DNA, the CDR3 is TGTGCCAGCAGTTTTGCGGATTTCTCCGGGGAGCTGTTTTTT. It codes for CASSFADFSGELFF.

In its sample, this clonotype was seen many times. The chain joins TRBV29-1 to TRBJ2-2, with a weak D call TRBD1 (5 bases). This CDR3 is built from 14 residues. From germline, CDR1 is SQVTM and CDR2 ANQGSEA. Trimming left V 7 bases short and J 0 bases short, with 12 bases between. The CDR3, as DNA: TGCAGCGCCCCAGGGATCGCGAACACCGGGGAGCTGTTTTTT. Protein product: CSAPGIANTGELFF.